A single sample gave rise to the 14 T cell receptor beta chains below, sequenced in a study of blood T cell repertoires in COVID-19. TCRdb's copy holds only in-frame clones and misses some; the assay was immunoSEQ multiplex PCR. The sample yields about 170,000 clones, about 80% seen once. Sequencing was done on a sample of PBMCs or T cells enriched from blood (not recorded which). These receptors were obtained from a woman aged 70-85 years in a cohort exposed to, infected with or recovered from COVID-19 (not recorded which).

This clone is a singleton in its sample. The chain links TRBV6-5 to TRBJ2-5, with 7 bases identical to TRBD1. The ends lost 5 bases at V and 4 bases at J; junction bases unmatched: 7. Germline lookup yields CDR1 MNHEY and CDR2 SVGAGI. The length of the CDR3 is 14 residues. Here the CDR3 DNA reads TGTGCCAGCAGTAAGGGACAGTGGGTAGAGACCCAGTACTTC. Amino acid sequence: CASSKGQWVETQYF.

This chain uses TRBV18 with TRBJ1-2; the match to TRBD1 covers 9 bases. CDR1 is KGHSH and CDR2 is LQKENI in the germline V gene. The CDR3 spans 17 residues. The ends lost 5 bases at V and 3 bases at J; junction bases unmatched: 13. The CDR3 DNA sequence: TGTGCCAGCTCAACCTCTACCGGGACAGGGTCCCACTATGGCTACACCTTC. Protein: CASSTSTGTGSHYGYTF.

The chain joins TRBV12-3 or TRBV12-4 to TRBJ2-3; D not certain. This CDR3 spans 12 amino acids. Trimming stripped 2 bases from V and 5 bases from J, with 5 bases between. CDR3 protein: CASSLLRDTQYF. The CDR3 nucleotides are TGTGCCAGCAGTTTACTACGAGATACGCAGTATTTT.

The V gene is TRBV30, the J gene TRBJ2-7; D is perhaps TRBD2 (6 bases). CDR3 length: 14 amino acids. Trimming took 4 bases from V and 6 from J, leaving 19 bases between them. Germline CDR1 and CDR2: GTSNPN and SVGIG (reference sequence). CDR3 in DNA: TGTGCCTGGACCTTTAAGGCGGGGTTCGGCGAGCAGTACTTC. Protein: CAWTFKAGFGEQYF.

This clone was seen a single time. The V gene is TRBV5-4, the J gene TRBJ1-1, with 7 bases lining up with TRBD1. V was pared by 4 bases and J by 1 base, with 10 bases of the junction left unmatched. This CDR3 has 16 amino acids. Germline CDR1 and CDR2: SGHNT and YYREEE (reference sequence). The CDR3 region has the DNA TGTGCCAGCAGCACCCGGACAGGCACGTCGAACACTGAAGCTTTCTTT. Protein product: CASSTRTGTSNTEAFF. Filled out from reference TRBV5-4 and TRBJ1-1, the complete variable domain reads ETGVTQSPTHLIKTRGQQVTLRCSSQSGHNTVSWYQQALGQGPQFIFQYYREEENGRGNFPPRFSGLQFPNYSSELNVNALELDDSALYLCASSTRTGTSNTEAFFGQGTRLTVV.

The chain carries TRBV19 and TRBJ2-5; TRBD2 matches 7 bases. The CDR3 has 15 amino acids. Germline V lookup: CDR1 LNHDA, CDR2 SQIVND (reference sequence). The V segment lost 3 bases and the J segment 5 bases; nucleotides outside the gene matches: 9. The CDR3 nucleotides are TGTGCCAGTAGTATGTTTGCGGGAGTTGGGGAGACCCAGTACTTC. Its translation: CASSMFAGVGETQYF.

The chain links TRBV12-3 or TRBV12-4 to TRBJ2-7, with D perhaps matching TRBD1 (5 bases). The V end lost 4 bases, the J end lost 7 bases, and 11 bases lay between the germline ends. This CDR3 has 12 residues. CDR3 in DNA: TGTGCCAGCAGTTACCCCCAGGGAGAGCAGTACTTC. This translates into CASSYPQGEQYF.

The genes are TRBV7-6 and TRBJ1-4, with 8 nucleotides matching TRBD1. The ends lost 0 bases at V and 15 bases at J; junction bases unmatched: 3. The CDR3 runs 12 residues. CDR1 is SGHVS and CDR2 is FNYEAQ in the germline V gene. CDR3 DNA sequence: TGTGCCAGCAGCTTAGCGCCAGGGGGCTTGTTTTTT. This translates into CASSLAPGGLFF.

Only a few counts were recorded for this clone. The chain employs TRBV19 and TRBJ2-1, with D tentatively TRBD1 (6 bases). Germline lookup yields CDR1 LNHDA and CDR2 SQIVND (reference sequence). This CDR3 is built from 16 residues. V gave up 5 bases and J gave up 0 bases, with 14 bases separating them. This chain's CDR3 is CASSARSGVSYNEQFF. CDR3 sequence (DNA): TGTGCCAGTAGTGCCCGATCAGGGGTCTCCTACAATGAGCAGTTCTTC.

The chain joins TRBV6-4 to TRBJ1-1, with D maybe TRBD1 (5 bases). V lost 3 bases and J lost 5, with 13 bases in between. From germline, CDR1 is MRHNA and CDR2 SNTAGT. This CDR3 comprises 14 residues. As DNA, the CDR3 is TGTGCCAGCAGTGATTTCCCCAGGGCGACTGAAGCTTTCTTT. The encoded protein is CASSDFPRATEAFF.

The rearrangement joins TRBV7-3 to TRBJ1-1; 9 bases map to TRBD1. The CDR3 extends over 14 amino acids. The germline gives CDR1 SGHTA, CDR2 FQGTGA. V gave up 5 bases and J gave up 4 bases; unmatched junction bases: 5. CDR3 region: CASSPGQGSTEAFF. CDR3 DNA sequence: TGTGCCAGCAGCCCGGGACAGGGAAGCACTGAAGCTTTCTTT.

The J gene is TRBJ2-3, the V gene TRBV13; D gene ambiguous. CDR3 length: 17 amino acids. Germline V lookup: CDR1 PRHDT, CDR2 FYEKMQ (reference sequence). Trimming removed 5 bases from V and 5 bases from J, with 23 bases in between. CDR3 region: CASSLTNYPRPGDTQYF. For the CDR3, the DNA is TGTGCCAGCAGCCTTACCAATTATCCTAGGCCGGGAGATACGCAGTATTTT.

This clone was seen once. V is TRBV6-5 and J is TRBJ2-7, with D tentatively TRBD2 (6 bases). Per germline, CDR1 MNHEY and CDR2 SVGAGI. The V gene lost 3 bases and the J gene lost 2 bases, with 14 bases spanning the gap. This CDR3 is 15 amino acids long. Here the CDR3 DNA reads TGTGCCAGCAGTTATTTAGCGGTAAGGCCCTACGAGCAGTACTTC. Residues: CASSYLAVRPYEQYF.

This chain uses TRBV4-1 with TRBJ1-4; D is ambiguous. V gave up 0 bases and J gave up 6 bases, with 14 bases separating them. The germline V gene encodes CDR1 MGHRA and CDR2 YSYEKL. This CDR3 has 16 residues. The CDR3 sequence is CASSQDWASTDEKLFF. Written as DNA, the CDR3 is TGCGCCAGCAGCCAAGATTGGGCGTCTACCGATGAAAAACTGTTTTTT.